This TCR beta chain is drawn from a study of cytomegalovirus exposure and HLA in healthy donors. Whole-study results and caveats: Reports credit the classifier with highly specific, highly sensitive diagnosis of cytomegalovirus status. The authors listed some 160 TCR beta chains as cytomegalovirus-associated.

About this clone: What it binds is not known.

Germline CDR1 and CDR2: MGHDK and SYGVNS. The V end was cut by 0 bases, the J end by 4 bases, with 4 bases between. This CDR3 comprises 13 residues. The protocol was immunoSEQ multiplex PCR, while the TCRdb copy is restricted to in-frame clones and leaves out a portion. Here the sample spans about 160,000 clones, 85% to 90% being singletons. This TCR came from a man aged 18 to 30 in good health and CMV-seropositive. The chain is built from TRBV25-1 and TRBJ2-1, with D unresolved. Sample: PBMCs. CDR3 DNA sequence: TGTGCCAGCAGTGAATACTCTTACAATGAGCAGTTCTTC. Translated, it gives CASSEYSYNEQFF.